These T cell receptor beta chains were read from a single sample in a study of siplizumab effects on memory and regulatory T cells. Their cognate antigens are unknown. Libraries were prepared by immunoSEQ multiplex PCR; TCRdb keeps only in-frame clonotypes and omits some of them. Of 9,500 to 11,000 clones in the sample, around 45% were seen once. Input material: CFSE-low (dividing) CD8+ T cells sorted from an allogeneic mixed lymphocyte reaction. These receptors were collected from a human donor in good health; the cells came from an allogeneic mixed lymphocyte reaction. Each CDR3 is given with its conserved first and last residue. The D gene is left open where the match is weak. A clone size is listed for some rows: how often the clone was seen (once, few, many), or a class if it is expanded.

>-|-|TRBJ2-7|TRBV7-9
CASSFSGRDYEQYF
TGTGCCAGCAGCTTTAGTGGCAGGGATTACGAGCAGTACTTC
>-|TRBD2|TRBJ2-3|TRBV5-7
CASSSLAGGSTDTQYF
TGTGCCAGCAGCTCCCTAGCGGGGGGCAGCACAGATACGCAGTATTTT
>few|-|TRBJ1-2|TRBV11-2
CASSSYHGGGNGYTF
TGTGCCAGCAGCTCCTACCACGGGGGGGGTAATGGCTACACCTTC
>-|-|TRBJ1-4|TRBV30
CAWSQNGGSEKLFF
TGTGCCTGGAGTCAAAACGGGGGGAGTGAAAAACTGTTTTTT
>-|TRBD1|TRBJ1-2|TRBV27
CASSFGTGGEDSGYTF
TGTGCCAGCAGTTTCGGGACAGGGGGCGAAGACTCTGGCTACACCTTC
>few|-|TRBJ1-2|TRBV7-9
CASSPLGDGYTF
TGTGCCAGCAGCCCCCTCGGGGATGGCTACACCTTC
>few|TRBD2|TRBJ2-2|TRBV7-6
CASSLSLAGGLTGELFF
TGTGCCAGCAGCCTGTCCCTTGCGGGGGGCCTAACCGGGGAGCTGTTTTTT
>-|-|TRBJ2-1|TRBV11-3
CASSLGVAGSYNEQFF
TGTGCCAGCAGCTTGGGTGTGGCGGGGAGCTACAATGAGCAGTTCTTC
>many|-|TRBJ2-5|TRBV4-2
CASSQDLWGPGEETQYF
TGTGCCAGCAGCCAAGACCTGTGGGGGCCCGGAGAAGAGACCCAGTACTTC
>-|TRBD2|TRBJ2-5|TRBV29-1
CSVEIAGGEETQYF
TGCAGCGTTGAAATAGCGGGGGGGGAAGAGACCCAGTACTTC
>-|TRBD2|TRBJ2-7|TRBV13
CASSPSGGSNYEQYF
TGTGCCAGCAGTCCCTCGGGGGGGAGTAACTACGAGCAGTACTTC
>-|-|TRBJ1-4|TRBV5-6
CASSLVTGEKLFF
TGTGCCAGCAGCTTGGTAACCGGCGAAAAACTGTTTTTT
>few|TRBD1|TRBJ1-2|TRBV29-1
CSVEIQGAFYGYTF
TGCAGCGTTGAGATCCAGGGGGCGTTTTATGGCTACACCTTC